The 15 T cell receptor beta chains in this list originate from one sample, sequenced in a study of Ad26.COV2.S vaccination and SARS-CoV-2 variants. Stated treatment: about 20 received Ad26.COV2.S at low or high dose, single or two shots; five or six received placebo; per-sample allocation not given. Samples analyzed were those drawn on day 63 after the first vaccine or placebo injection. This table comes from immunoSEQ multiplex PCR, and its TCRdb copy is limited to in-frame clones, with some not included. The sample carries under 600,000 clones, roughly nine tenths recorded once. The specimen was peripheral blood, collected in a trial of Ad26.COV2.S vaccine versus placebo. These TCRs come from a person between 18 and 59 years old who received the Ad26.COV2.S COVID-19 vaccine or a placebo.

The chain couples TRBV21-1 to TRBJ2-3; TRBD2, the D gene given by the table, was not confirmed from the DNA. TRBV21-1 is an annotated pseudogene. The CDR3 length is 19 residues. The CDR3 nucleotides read TGTGCCAGCTCTAAACTACTAGCGGGAGGACCCCGGGAATCAGATACGCAGTATTTT. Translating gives CASSKLLAGGPRESDTQYF.

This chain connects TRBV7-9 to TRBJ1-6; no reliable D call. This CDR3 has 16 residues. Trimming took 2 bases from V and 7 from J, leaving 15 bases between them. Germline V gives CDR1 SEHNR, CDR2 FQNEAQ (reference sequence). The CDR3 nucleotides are TGTGCCAGCAGCTTAAAGGATCCGGGTTTAAATTCACCCCTCCACTTT. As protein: CASSLKDPGLNSPLHF.

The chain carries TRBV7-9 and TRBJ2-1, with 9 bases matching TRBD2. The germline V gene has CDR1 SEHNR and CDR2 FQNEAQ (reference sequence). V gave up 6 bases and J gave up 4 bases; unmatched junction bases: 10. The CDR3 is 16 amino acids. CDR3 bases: TGTGCCAGCAGTACTATAGCGGGGGCCGAATACAATGAGCAGTTCTTC. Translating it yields CASSTIAGAEYNEQFF.

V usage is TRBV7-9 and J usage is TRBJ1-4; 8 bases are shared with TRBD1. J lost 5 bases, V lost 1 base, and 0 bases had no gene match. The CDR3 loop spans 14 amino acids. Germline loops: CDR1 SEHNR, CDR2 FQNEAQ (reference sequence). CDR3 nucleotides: TGTGCCAGCAGCTTAGACAGGGGGAATGAAAAACTGTTTTTT. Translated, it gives CASSLDRGNEKLFF. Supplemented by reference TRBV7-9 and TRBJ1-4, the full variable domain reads DTGVSQNPRHKITKRGQNVTFRCDPISEHNRLYWYRQTLGQGPEFLTYFQNEAQLEKSRLLSDRFSAERPKGSFSTLEIQRTEQGDSAMYLCASSLDRGNEKLFFGSGTQLSVL.

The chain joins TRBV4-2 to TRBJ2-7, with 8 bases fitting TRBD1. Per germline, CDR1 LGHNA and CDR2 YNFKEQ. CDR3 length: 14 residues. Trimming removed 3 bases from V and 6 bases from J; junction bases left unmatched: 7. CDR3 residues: CASSHLDRAFEQYF. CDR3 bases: TGTGCCAGCAGCCACCTGGACAGGGCTTTCGAGCAGTACTTC.

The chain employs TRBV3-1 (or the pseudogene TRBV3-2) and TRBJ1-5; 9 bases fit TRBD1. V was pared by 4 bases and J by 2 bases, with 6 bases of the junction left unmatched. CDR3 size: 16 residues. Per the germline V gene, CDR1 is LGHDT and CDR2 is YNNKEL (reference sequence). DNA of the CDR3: TGTGCCAGCAGCCCCGGGACAGGGAAGGGCAATCAGCCCCAGCATTTT. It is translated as CASSPGTGKGNQPQHF.

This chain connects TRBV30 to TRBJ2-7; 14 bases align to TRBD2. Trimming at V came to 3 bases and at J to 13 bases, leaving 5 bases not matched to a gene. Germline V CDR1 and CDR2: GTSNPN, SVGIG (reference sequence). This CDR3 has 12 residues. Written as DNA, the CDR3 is TGTGCCTGGAGCGCGGGACTAGCGGGAGTCTACTTC. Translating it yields CAWSAGLAGVYF. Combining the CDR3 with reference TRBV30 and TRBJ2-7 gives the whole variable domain SQTIHQWPATLVQPVGSPLSLECTVEGTSNPNLYWYRQAAGRGLQLLFYSVGIGQISSEVPQNLSASRPQDRQFILSSKKLLLSDSGFYLCAWSAGLAGVYFGPGTRLTVT.

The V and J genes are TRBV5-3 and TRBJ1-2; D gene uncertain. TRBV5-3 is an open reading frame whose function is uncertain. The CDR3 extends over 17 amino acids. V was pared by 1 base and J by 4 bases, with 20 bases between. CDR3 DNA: TGTGCCAGAAGCTTGTGGCGCCGGGCCTCACTCCTCTATGGCTACACCTTC. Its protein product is CARSLWRRASLLYGYTF.

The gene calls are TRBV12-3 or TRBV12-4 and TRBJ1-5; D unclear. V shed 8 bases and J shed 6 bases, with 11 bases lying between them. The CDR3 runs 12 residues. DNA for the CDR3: TGTGCCAGCGCCGGCGGGGTTCAGCCCCAGCATTTT. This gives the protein CASAGGVQPQHF.

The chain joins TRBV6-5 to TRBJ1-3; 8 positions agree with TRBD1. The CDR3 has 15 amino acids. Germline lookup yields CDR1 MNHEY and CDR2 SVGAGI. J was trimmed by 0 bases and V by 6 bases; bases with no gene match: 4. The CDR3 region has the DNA TGTGCCAGCAGCCGGGACAGGAACTCTGGAAACACCATATATTTT. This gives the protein CASSRDRNSGNTIYF.

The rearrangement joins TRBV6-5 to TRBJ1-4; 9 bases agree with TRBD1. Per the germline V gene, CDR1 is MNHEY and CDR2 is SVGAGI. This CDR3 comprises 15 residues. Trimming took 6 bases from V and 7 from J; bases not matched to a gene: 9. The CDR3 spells CASRPTDRGREKLFF. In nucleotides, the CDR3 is TGTGCCAGCAGACCAACGGACAGGGGACGTGAAAAACTGTTTTTT.

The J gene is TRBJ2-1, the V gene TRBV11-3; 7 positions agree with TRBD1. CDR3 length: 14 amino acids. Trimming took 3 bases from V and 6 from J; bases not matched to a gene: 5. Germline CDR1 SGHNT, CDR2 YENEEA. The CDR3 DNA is TGTGCCAGCAGCTTCGGGACAGTGGGCAATGAGCAGTTCTTC. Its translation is CASSFGTVGNEQFF.

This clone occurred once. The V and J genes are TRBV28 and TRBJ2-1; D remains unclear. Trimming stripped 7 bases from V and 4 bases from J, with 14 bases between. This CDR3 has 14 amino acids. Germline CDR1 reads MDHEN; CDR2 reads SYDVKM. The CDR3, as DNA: TGTGCCAGCATGGTGACTGGCTTATACAATGAGCAGTTCTTC. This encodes CASMVTGLYNEQFF.

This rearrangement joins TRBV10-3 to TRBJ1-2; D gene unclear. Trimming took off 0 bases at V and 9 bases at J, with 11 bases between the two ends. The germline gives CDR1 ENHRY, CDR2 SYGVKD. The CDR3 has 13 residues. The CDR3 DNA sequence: TGTGCCATCAGTGAGTCGTCGGCGGAGAGCTACACCTTC. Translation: CAISESSAESYTF.

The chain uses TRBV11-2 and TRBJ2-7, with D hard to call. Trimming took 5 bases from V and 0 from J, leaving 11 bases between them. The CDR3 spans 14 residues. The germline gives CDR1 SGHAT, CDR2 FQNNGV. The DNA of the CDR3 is TGTGCCAGCAGCCCGGGTGACGGCTCCTACGAGCAGTACTTC. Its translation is CASSPGDGSYEQYF. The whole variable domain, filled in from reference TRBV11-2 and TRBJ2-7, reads EAGVAQSPRYKIIEKRQSVAFWCNPISGHATLYWYQQILGQGPKLLIQFQNNGVVDDSQLPKDRFSAERLKGVDSTLKIQPAKLEDSAVYLCASSPGDGSYEQYFGPGTRLTVT.